What follows are 13 T cell receptor beta chains derived from one specimen sequenced in a study of control samples from healthy donors and cancer patients. Profiled with immunoSEQ multiplex PCR; TCRdb holds only in-frame clones, not every one. The repertoire holds 120,000 or so clones, with 85% to 95% as singletons. Material for sequencing was PBMCs. These receptors all stem from a man at least 80 years old with head and neck cancer.

A note on this clone: At one boundary the junction diverges from the germline segment, which might be a read error. This sequence joins TRBV9 and TRBJ1-6; TRBD1 agrees at 7 bases. The V gene's germline CDR1 is SGDLS and CDR2 YYNGEE. The CDR3 consists of 15 residues. The CDR3 coding sequence is TGTACCAGCAGCGTAGGAAGGGACAGCAATTCACCCCTCCACTTT. It yields the protein CTSSVGRDSNSPLHF.

The chain joins TRBV5-1 to TRBJ1-3; D gene unclear. CDR3 size: 16 residues. From germline, CDR1 is SGHRS and CDR2 YFSETQ. The V end was cut by 2 bases, the J end by 4 bases, with 16 bases between. CDR3 in amino acids: CASSLVTGSEGNTIYF. CDR3 nucleotides: TGCGCCAGCAGCTTAGTAACCGGGAGCGAAGGAAACACCATATATTTT.

V and J are TRBV19 and TRBJ2-2; no reliable D call. Germline values: CDR1 LNHDA, CDR2 SQIVND (reference sequence). The length of the CDR3 is 14 residues. Trimming removed 3 bases at V and 6 bases at J, with 11 bases between. The CDR3 DNA follows: TGTGCCAGTAGTATCCAGGAGCACCCCGGGGAGCTGTTTTTT. Its protein product is CASSIQEHPGELFF. The full variable domain, its missing parts supplied by reference TRBV19 and TRBJ2-2, is DGGITQSPKYLFRKEGQNVTLSCEQNLNHDAMYWYRQDPGQGLRLIYYSQIVNDFQKGDIAEGYSVSREKKESFPLTVTSAQKNPTAFYLCASSIQEHPGELFFGEGSRLTVL.

In this sample, this clone turned up once. V is TRBV28 and J is TRBJ2-5; TRBD2 might be the D (5 bases). V dropped 1 base and J dropped 7 bases, with 13 bases sitting between them. Looked up from germline, CDR1 is MDHEN and CDR2 is SYDVKM. This CDR3 spans 14 amino acids. The CDR3 coding sequence is TGTGCCAGCAGTTTATATGAGGTGGGGAGGACCCAGTACTTC. Protein sequence: CASSLYEVGRTQYF.

V usage is TRBV10-3 and J usage is TRBJ2-5; D is undetermined. The CDR3 spans 13 residues. CDR1 is ENHRY, CDR2 SYGVKD, per germline. V lost 0 bases and J 0 bases, leaving 2 bases between the germline ends. The DNA of the CDR3 is TGTGCCATCAGTGAGTCTTACCAAGAGACCCAGTACTTC. Residues: CAISESYQETQYF.

The chain combines TRBV6-5 with TRBJ1-2; the D is unclear. In germline, CDR1 is MNHEY, CDR2 SVGAGI. With 1 base removed from V and 5 bases from J, the gap between germline ends came to 11 bases. The CDR3 consists of 14 residues. The CDR3 protein is CASSYYTFGYGYTF. For the CDR3, the DNA is TGTGCCAGCAGTTACTACACCTTTGGGTATGGCTACACCTTC.

This clone was seen just once. The rearrangement uses TRBV5-1 and TRBJ1-3; possibly TRBD1 for D (6 bases). The CDR3 sequence is 17 residues long. V was cut by 4 bases and J by 0 bases, with 17 bases left in between. Germline V CDR1 and CDR2: SGHRS, YFSETQ. DNA for the CDR3: TGCGCCAGCAGCGCATCCGGGACAACGTTCTCTGGAAACACCATATATTTT. It specifies CASSASGTTFSGNTIYF.

This clone was counted between two and nine times. The chain employs TRBV5-1 and TRBJ2-7; D unresolved. The CDR3 contains 12 residues. The germline V and J ends were trimmed by 0 bases and 3 bases, with 4 bases remaining between them. Germline V gene lookup returns CDR1 SGHRS and CDR2 YFSETQ. CDR3 sequence (DNA): TGCGCCAGCAGCTTGGGGGGCTACGAGCAGTACTTC. Translation gives CASSLGGYEQYF.

The chain couples TRBV2 to TRBJ2-7, with 11 bases identical to TRBD1. The CDR3 runs to 13 residues. With V trimmed by 5 bases and J by 6 bases, 3 bases remained unmatched. Germline CDR1 reads SNHLY; CDR2 reads FYNNEI. The CDR3 region is CASSTGTGGEQYF. The CDR3 coding sequence is TGTGCCAGCAGTACCGGGACAGGGGGCGAGCAGTACTTC.

This chain links TRBV10-3 with TRBJ1-2, with TRBD1 identical over 7 bases. CDR3 length: 13 amino acids. The germline V gene has CDR1 ENHRY and CDR2 SYGVKD. The trim removed 10 bases at V and 4 bases at J, leaving 9 bases unmatched. The CDR3 coding sequence is TGTGCCACTACGGAGGGGGCGGGCTATGGCTACACCTTC. This sequence encodes CATTEGAGYGYTF.

CDR3 residues: CAISSGLAVQETQYF. The CDR3 nucleotides are TGTGCCATCAGTTCAGGACTAGCGGTCCAAGAGACCCAGTACTTC. V gene TRBV10-3 combines with J gene TRBJ2-5; TRBD2 matches 10 bases. CDR1 and CDR2 (germline): ENHRY, SYGVKD. CDR3 length: 15 residues. Germline trimming cut 5 bases from V and 1 base from J; bases unmatched to any gene: 4.

In the case of this clone: One junction end disagrees with the germline gene, perhaps due to a read error. The chain has TRBV7-9 and TRBJ1-6, with D possibly TRBD1 on 6 matching bases. CDR1 and CDR2 from the germline V gene are SEHNR and FQNEAQ (reference sequence). The CDR3 has 14 amino acids. CDR3 nucleotide sequence: TGTGCCAGCAGCTACAGGGCCTACAATTCACCCCTCCACTTT. Residues: CASSYRAYNSPLHF.

The chain couples TRBV6-5 to TRBJ1-2, with no clear D. The CDR3 has 12 residues. Germline V gene sequence: CDR1 MNHEY, CDR2 SVGAGI. With 4 bases removed from V and 4 bases from J, the gap between germline ends came to 7 bases. The CDR3 DNA reads TGTGCCAGCAGTTTTAACAGCTATGGCTACACCTTC. Protein: CASSFNSYGYTF.